Each of the 8 T cell receptor beta chains below was sequenced from the same sample in a study of T cells after yellow fever vaccination. Via MiXCR, TCRdb re-called the 5' RACE reads, giving one row per CDR3 protein. The sample records more than 250,000 distinct CDR3 sequences, about 6.6% being singletons. The sample consisted of PBMCs, taken approximately 40 days after the first yellow fever vaccination. Receptors originate from a man aged 18 to 29 who received the YFV17D yellow fever vaccine.

This chain links TRBV5-1 with TRBJ1-6; TRBD1 agrees at 8 bases. J lost 7 bases, V lost 2 bases, and 17 bases had no gene match. Germline assignment: CDR1 SGHRS and CDR2 YFSETQ. CDR3 length: 19 amino acids. The CDR3, as DNA: TGCGCCAGCAGCTTCATCGGGACAGGAGGGGTAGATCGAAATTCACCCCTCCACTTT. Residues: CASSFIGTGGVDRNSPLHF.

This clonotype has at least ten counts. V is TRBV7-3 and J is TRBJ2-1; no definite D call. The CDR3 is made up of 14 amino acids. The germline V and J ends were trimmed by 5 bases and 4 bases, with 12 bases remaining between them. Looked up from germline, CDR1 is SGHTA and CDR2 is FQGTGA. CDR3 sequence: CASSATSFYNEQFF. DNA for the CDR3: TGTGCCAGCAGCGCTACCTCTTTTTACAATGAGCAGTTCTTC.

The V call is TRBV19, the J call TRBJ2-1, with D unclear. Germline CDR1 and CDR2: LNHDA and SQIVND (reference sequence). The CDR3 loop spans 13 amino acids. The V and J ends lost 0 bases and 6 bases respectively, with 6 bases between them. The DNA for the CDR3 is TGTGCCAGTAGTATAGAACACCGCAATGAGCAGTTCTTC. It codes for CASSIEHRNEQFF.

J is TRBJ2-3 and V is TRBV2, with 9 bases that match TRBD2. The CDR3 contains 14 residues. V was clipped by 8 bases and J by 6 bases; unmatched bases: 9. Germline V lookup: CDR1 SNHLY, CDR2 FYNNEI. CDR3: CASLAGELVDTQYF. CDR3 DNA sequence: TGTGCCAGCTTAGCGGGGGAACTGGTGGATACGCAGTATTTT.

This clonotype came up many times. V gene TRBV10-3 combines with J gene TRBJ2-1; 8 bases line up with TRBD1. The V and J ends lost 5 bases and 0 bases, in that order; junction bases with no gene match: 6. The length of the CDR3 is 16 residues. Germline V CDR1 and CDR2: ENHRY, SYGVKD. CDR3 nucleotide sequence: TGTGCCATCAGTTCCCGGACAGGGAGCTCCTACAATGAGCAGTTCTTC. It specifies CAISSRTGSSYNEQFF.

This clonotype was seen a few times. The rearrangement uses TRBV7-3 and TRBJ2-1, with 7 nucleotides matching TRBD1. The trim removed 5 bases at V and 7 bases at J, leaving 5 bases unmatched. CDR3 size: 13 residues. Germline CDR1 and CDR2: SGHTA and FQGTGA. The DNA for the CDR3 is TGTGCCAGCAGCCACTACAGGGGTAATGAGCAGTTCTTC. Its translation is CASSHYRGNEQFF.

V and J are TRBV14 and TRBJ2-1; D may correspond to TRBD1 or TRBD2 (5 bases each). V lost 4 bases, J lost 6 bases, and 16 bases lay in between. The CDR3 consists of 15 residues. Germline-derived CDR1 and CDR2 are SGHDN and FVKESK. The CDR3 here is CASSPYRSGSNEQFF. The CDR3 DNA reads as TGTGCCAGCAGCCCATACCGATCAGGGAGCAATGAGCAGTTCTTC.

This clonotype was detected a few times. The V and J genes are TRBV7-2 and TRBJ2-4; no clear D. Germline V gene data show CDR1 as SGHTA and CDR2 as FQGNSA. The V and J ends lost 1 base and 0 bases respectively, with 13 bases between them. The length of the CDR3 is 17 residues. The CDR3: CASSLVGLKLAKNIQYF. The CDR3 coding sequence is TGTGCCAGCAGCTTAGTTGGGCTAAAGCTAGCCAAAAACATTCAGTACTTC.